Shown below are 5 T cell receptor beta chains from a single sample sequenced in a study of low-dose radiotherapy and immunotherapy resistance in tumors. Noted time point: before trial treatment. It was with a constant-region primer and a V-primer adapter that TCRs were amplified over roughly 20 PCR cycles. TCRdb analysed the reads with MiXCR anew, one entry per CDR3 protein. The sample yields tens of thousands of distinct CDR3 sequences, around 11% seen once. The specimen was PBMCs, collected before treatment. The receptors stem from a female donor with ovarian cancer.

This clonotype showed up just a few times. The chain has TRBV6-6 and TRBJ2-5, with D possibly being TRBD1 (6 bases). The germline CDR1 and CDR2 sequences are MNHNY and SVGAGI (reference sequence). This CDR3 is built from 14 residues. V was shortened by 2 bases and J by 2 bases, with 9 bases between the two germline ends. Here the CDR3 reads CASSYRTVQETQYF. DNA for the CDR3: TGTGCCAGCAGTTACCGGACAGTTCAAGAGACCCAGTACTTC.

This clonotype was seen repeatedly, ten times or more. The chain couples TRBV7-2 to TRBJ2-2; D is undetermined. Trimming pared 3 bases from V and 4 bases from J, leaving 6 bases between. The CDR3 has 13 amino acids. From germline, CDR1 is SGHTA and CDR2 FQGNSA. This CDR3 is CASSFSVTGELFF. CDR3 nucleotide sequence: TGTGCCAGCAGCTTCTCAGTCACCGGGGAGCTGTTTTTT.

This clonotype was counted at least ten times. The chain carries TRBV20-1 and TRBJ1-2, with 7 bases lining up with TRBD1. This CDR3 is built from 16 residues. The germline V gene encodes CDR1 DFQATT and CDR2 SNEGSKA (reference sequence). With V trimmed by 1 base and J by 4 bases, 12 bases remained unmatched. The CDR3 spells CSARVVRDSIFYGYTF. Here the CDR3 DNA reads TGCAGTGCTAGAGTAGTCCGGGACAGCATCTTCTATGGCTACACCTTC.

This clonotype showed up many times. The CDR3 DNA sequence: TGTGCCAGCAGTTTTGACGGATACCGATCCTACGAGCAGTACTTC. The encoded protein is CASSFDGYRSYEQYF. V usage is TRBV28 and J usage is TRBJ2-7; D call uncertain. Germline V CDR1 and CDR2: MDHEN, SYDVKM. V was cut by 3 bases and J by 1 base, with 13 bases left in between. This CDR3 is built from 15 residues.

This clonotype was found many times. The chain has TRBV6-2 or TRBV6-3 and TRBJ2-7, with a possible D match to TRBD2 (6 bases). V lost 7 bases to trimming and J lost 2 bases, with 9 bases between them. CDR1 and CDR2 from the germline V gene are MNHEY and SVGEGT. The CDR3 has 12 residues. CDR3 loop: CASIGGTYEQYF. The CDR3 nucleotides read TGTGCCAGCATCGGAGGGACCTACGAGCAGTACTTC.